This T cell receptor (beta chain) was identified during a study of quantifying T cell responses using KT2 cells. Looking at the study overall: cDNA was made from DNase-treated RNA using alpha and beta constant primers. Estimated efficiency of the T4 ligation step was above 9% under optimum conditions.

Each cDNA got a UMI-containing oligo ligated at its 3' end. First-round PCR used four to five cycles and beta primers RC1.1 and RC1.2 covering TRBC1 and TRBC2. TCRdb redid the calling of the UMI-ligation and nested PCR reads with MiXCR, one entry per CDR3 protein. The repertoire consists of 39,000 or so distinct CDR3 sequences, with 15% to 20% occurring once and the leading ten covering approximately 45%. The J segment lost 8 bases and the V segment lost 6 bases, leaving 9 bases of the junction unmatched. CDR3 size: 15 residues. Whole-study results and caveats: At about one KT2 cell per 100,000 PBMC, KT2 sequences were still detected. KT2 clone alpha and beta sequence counts scaled linearly with input KT2 cell number.

A note on this clonotype: Its specificity is not known.

Fixed numbers of PBMC received varying amounts of KT2 cells. The sequencing input was PBMCs spiked with cells of the T cell clone KT2. The sequence was obtained from a human donor. The chain is built from TRBV12-3 or TRBV12-4 and TRBJ2-1, with 11 bases that match TRBD2. Written as DNA, the CDR3 is TGTGCCAGCAGCCTATTGACTAGCGGGATTTATGAGCAGTTCTTC. It yields the protein CASSLLTSGIYEQFF.